Each of the 17 T cell receptor beta chains below was sequenced from the same sample in a study of CD8 T cell repertoires and HIV-1 epitope variants. Generated by immunoSEQ multiplex PCR, the TCRdb table keeps only in-frame clones and is missing some. This sample yields about 90,000 clones, of which 70% to 75% are seen a single time; around 24% belongs to the top ten. The sample consisted of uncultured baseline CD8+ T cells from peripheral blood mononuclear cells (PBMCs). Receptors were obtained from a male donor with HIV.

The chain recombines TRBV18 with TRBJ1-1; possible D gene TRBD1, 6 bases. Trimming removed 1 base from V and 10 bases from J, with 19 bases in between. Per germline, CDR1 KGHSH and CDR2 LQKENI. CDR3 length: 15 residues. CDR3 protein: CASSPLPQGQEPAFF. In DNA, the CDR3 is TGTGCCAGCTCACCACTACCCCAGGGGCAAGAGCCAGCTTTCTTT.

The chain links TRBV11-3 to TRBJ2-1, with D perhaps matching TRBD1 (6 bases). In germline, CDR1 is SGHNT, CDR2 YENEEA. The CDR3 is 12 amino acids. Deletions cut 1 base from V and 9 bases from J, with 7 bases between. This chain's CDR3 is CASSLGGGEQFF. CDR3 DNA sequence: TGTGCCAGCAGCTTAGGAGGGGGTGAGCAGTTCTTC.

There are a few counts of this clone. The junction departs from the called germline gene at one end, perhaps through a read error. The chain combines TRBV29-1 with TRBJ2-5; TRBD1 or TRBD2 may be the D gene (5 bases each). The CDR3 loop spans 10 amino acids. From germline, CDR1 is SQVTM and CDR2 ANQGSEA. CDR3 region: CSVNSGTEYF. The CDR3 DNA reads as TGCAGCGTTAACTCCGGGACCGAGTACTTC. Full variable domain (rest looked up from reference TRBV29-1 and TRBJ2-5): SAVISQKPSRDICQRGTSLTIQCQVDSQVTMMFWYRQQPGQSLTLIATANQGSEATYESGFVIDKFPISRPNLTFSTLTVSNMSPEDSSIYLCSVNSGTEYFGPGTRLLVL.

This clone has just a few counts. The chain couples TRBV5-1 to TRBJ2-1; D tentatively fits TRBD1 or TRBD2 (6 bases each). V lost 0 bases, J lost 7 bases, and 8 bases lay in between. The CDR3 contains 13 residues. Per the germline V gene, CDR1 is SGHRS and CDR2 is YFSETQ. CDR3 protein: CASSLEGGNEQFF. The DNA for the CDR3 is TGCGCCAGCAGCTTGGAAGGGGGGAATGAGCAGTTCTTC.

CDR3 sequence reads: CASRETVSTDTQYF. Here the CDR3 DNA reads TGTGCCAGCAGGGAGACAGTCTCCACAGATACGCAGTATTTT. The chain employs TRBV6-5 and TRBJ2-3; TRBD1 is a possible D gene (5 bases). Trimming shortened V by 6 bases and J by 2 bases, and 12 bases separated the two germline ends. The CDR3 is made up of 14 amino acids. Germline V gene lookup returns CDR1 MNHEY and CDR2 SVGAGI.

This clone occurred a few times. The rearrangement joins TRBV6-6 to TRBJ1-1; 7 nucleotides agree with TRBD1. The CDR3 spans 11 residues. CDR1 is MNHNY, CDR2 SVGAGI, per germline (reference sequence). V trimming: 7 bases; J trimming: 14 bases; junction bases outside the gene matches: 10. Here the CDR3 DNA reads TGTGCCAGCAACGACCGGGACAGAGTCTTCTTT. Protein product: CASNDRDRVFF.

The chain joins TRBV19 to TRBJ1-5, with 7 bases identical to TRBD1. Germline trimming cut 3 bases from V and 1 base from J; bases unmatched to any gene: 6. The CDR3 runs 16 residues. Germline CDR1 and CDR2: LNHDA and SQIVND (reference sequence). The CDR3 here is CASSMEGAVSNQPQHF. CDR3 coding DNA: TGTGCCAGTAGTATGGAGGGGGCGGTGAGCAATCAGCCCCAGCATTTT.

This chain uses TRBV28 with TRBJ1-5, with 7 nucleotides matching TRBD1. J lost 9 bases, V lost 8 bases, and 10 bases had no gene match. Germline lookup yields CDR1 MDHEN and CDR2 SYDVKM. The CDR3 is 13 residues long. CDR3 nucleotide sequence: TGTGCCAGCCGGTTAGGACAGGACCGGCCCCAGCATTTT. This codes for CASRLGQDRPQHF.

This clone was picked up a small number of times. CDR3 DNA sequence: TGTGCCAGCAGTTGGGGGAACGGCTACACCTTC. Translated, it gives CASSWGNGYTF. The chain links TRBV28 to TRBJ1-2, with a tentative D call TRBD1 (5 bases). The length of the CDR3 is 11 residues. The germline V gene encodes CDR1 MDHEN and CDR2 SYDVKM. V lost 4 bases and J lost 8, with 8 bases in between.

This clone was seen only once. The chain employs TRBV9 and TRBJ2-3; D is unclear. V was shortened by 4 bases and J by 2 bases, with 17 bases between the two germline ends. Germline loops: CDR1 SGDLS, CDR2 YYNGEE. The CDR3 extends over 16 amino acids. CDR3 in amino acids: CASSNSLAAYTDTQYF. In DNA form, the CDR3 reads TGTGCCAGCAGCAACTCCCTCGCGGCCTACACAGATACGCAGTATTTT.

This chain's CDR3 is CASSFGGTGAAGSPLHF. CDR3 DNA: TGCGCCAGCAGCTTTGGGGGGACAGGGGCGGCAGGTTCACCCCTCCACTTT. The rearrangement links TRBV5-1 to TRBJ1-6; 10 positions agree with TRBD1. The V gene end was trimmed by 2 bases and the J gene end by 9 bases; junction bases not matched to a gene: 11. CDR3 length equals 17 residues. Germline lookup yields CDR1 SGHRS and CDR2 YFSETQ. The full variable domain, in which reference TRBV5-1 and TRBJ1-6 provide the parts outside the CDR3, is KAGVTQTPRYLIKTRGQQVTLSCSPISGHRSVSWYQQTPGQGLQFLFEYFSETQRNKGNFPGRFSGRQFSNSRSEMNVSTLELGDSALYLCASSFGGTGAAGSPLHFGNGTRLTVT.

This chain joins TRBV27 and TRBJ1-1; no firm D call. Germline loops: CDR1 MNHEY, CDR2 SMNVEV (reference sequence). This CDR3 comprises 14 residues. V was clipped by 8 bases and J by 1 base, with 14 bases between them. CDR3 loop: CASLDRAGNTEAFF. CDR3 in DNA: TGTGCCAGCCTCGATCGGGCAGGGAACACTGAAGCTTTCTTT.

The genes are TRBV5-1 and TRBJ2-1, with 10 bases that match TRBD2. This CDR3 region has 15 residues. Per the germline V gene, CDR1 is SGHRS and CDR2 is YFSETQ. The V segment lost 4 bases and the J segment 9 bases; nucleotides outside the gene matches: 10. The CDR3 loop reads CASSEWLAGVVEQFF. The CDR3 region has the DNA TGCGCCAGCAGCGAGTGGCTAGCGGGAGTCGTTGAGCAGTTCTTC.

This clone was observed many times. This sequence joins TRBV9 and TRBJ1-6; D may be TRBD1 (6 bases). The ends were cut back, 0 bases at V and 2 bases at J, with 6 bases in the middle. The CDR3 contains 15 residues. Per the germline V gene, CDR1 is SGDLS and CDR2 is YYNGEE. The CDR3 protein is CASSVGQAYNSPLHF. CDR3 in DNA: TGTGCCAGCAGCGTAGGACAGGCCTATAATTCACCCCTCCACTTT.

This clone was detected once. The V and J genes are TRBV5-1 and TRBJ2-1; perhaps TRBD2 as D (6 bases). From germline, CDR1 is SGHRS and CDR2 YFSETQ. The V and J ends lost 4 bases and 0 bases respectively, with 14 bases between them. This CDR3 contains 16 residues. This CDR3 is CASSLAGSSSYNEQFF. The DNA for the CDR3 is TGCGCCAGCAGCCTCGCGGGATCCAGCTCCTACAATGAGCAGTTCTTC.

This clone was detected only a few times. The J gene is TRBJ2-5, the V gene TRBV4-1, with 13 bases aligning to TRBD2. The germline V gene encodes CDR1 MGHRA and CDR2 YSYEKL. This CDR3 has 18 residues. V was clipped by 0 bases and J by 5 bases; unmatched bases: 9. In nucleotides, the CDR3 is TGCGCCAGCAGCCAAGAGAGGAGACTAGCGGGGGGCGGGGAGACCCAGTACTTC. The encoded protein is CASSQERRLAGGGETQYF.

This clone showed up just once. The genes are TRBV30 and TRBJ2-2, with 8 bases matching TRBD2. After removal of 8 bases from V and 1 base from J, the junction contained 6 bases not matched to a gene. CDR1 and CDR2 from the germline V gene are GTSNPN and SVGIG (reference sequence). The CDR3 totals 14 residues. The CDR3 is CAGGSGGNTGELFF. Here the CDR3 DNA reads TGTGCCGGGGGAAGCGGGGGGAACACCGGGGAGCTGTTTTTT.